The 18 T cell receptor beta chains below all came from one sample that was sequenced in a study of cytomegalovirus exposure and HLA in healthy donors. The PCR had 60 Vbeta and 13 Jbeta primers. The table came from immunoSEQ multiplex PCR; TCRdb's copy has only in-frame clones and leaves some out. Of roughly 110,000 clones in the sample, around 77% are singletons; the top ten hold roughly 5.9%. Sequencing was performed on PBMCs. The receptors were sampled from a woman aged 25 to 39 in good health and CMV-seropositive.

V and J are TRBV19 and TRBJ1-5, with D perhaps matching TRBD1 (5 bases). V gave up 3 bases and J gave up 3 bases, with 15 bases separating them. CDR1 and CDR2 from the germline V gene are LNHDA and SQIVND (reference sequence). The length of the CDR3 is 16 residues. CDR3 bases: TGTGCCAGTAGTATCGAGGCAGGGATCATCAATCAGCCCCAGCATTTT. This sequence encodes CASSIEAGIINQPQHF.

The CDR3 loop is CARSGQLRTEAFF. CDR3 DNA: TGTGCCCGTTCTGGACAACTCAGGACTGAAGCTTTCTTT. The chain recombines TRBV30 with TRBJ1-1; D may be TRBD1 (5 bases). In germline, CDR1 is GTSNPN, CDR2 SVGIG (reference sequence). The germline V and J ends were trimmed by 8 bases and 5 bases, with 18 bases remaining between them. The CDR3 totals 13 residues.

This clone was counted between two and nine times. The CDR3 loop is CASRPGVSSYEQYF. CDR3 bases: TGTGCCAGCAGGCCGGGAGTGAGCTCCTACGAGCAGTACTTC. J is TRBJ2-7 and V is TRBV6-5; D is perhaps TRBD2 (6 bases). The V end was cut by 6 bases, the J end by 0 bases, with 12 bases between. CDR3 length equals 14 residues. Germline V CDR1 and CDR2: MNHEY, SVGAGI.

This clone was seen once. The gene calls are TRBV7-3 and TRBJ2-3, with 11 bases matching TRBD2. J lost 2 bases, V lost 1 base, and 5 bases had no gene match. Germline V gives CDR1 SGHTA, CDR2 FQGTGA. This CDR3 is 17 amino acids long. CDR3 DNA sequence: TGTGCCAGCAGCTTAATCGGGACTAGCGGTTCCACAGATACGCAGTATTTT. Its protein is CASSLIGTSGSTDTQYF.

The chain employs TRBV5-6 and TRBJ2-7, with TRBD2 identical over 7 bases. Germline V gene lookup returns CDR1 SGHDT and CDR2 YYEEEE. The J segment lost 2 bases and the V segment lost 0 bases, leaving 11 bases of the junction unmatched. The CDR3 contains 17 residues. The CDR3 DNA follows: TGTGCCAGCAGCTTGGAAGGGAGGGGTTGGTCACCCTACGAGCAGTACTTC. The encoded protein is CASSLEGRGWSPYEQYF.

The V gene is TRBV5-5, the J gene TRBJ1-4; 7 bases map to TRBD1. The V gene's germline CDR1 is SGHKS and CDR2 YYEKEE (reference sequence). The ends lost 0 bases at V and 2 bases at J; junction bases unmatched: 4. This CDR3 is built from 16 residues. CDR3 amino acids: CASSLEGAPTNEKLFF. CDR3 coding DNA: TGTGCCAGCAGCTTGGAGGGGGCGCCTACTAATGAAAAACTGTTTTTT.

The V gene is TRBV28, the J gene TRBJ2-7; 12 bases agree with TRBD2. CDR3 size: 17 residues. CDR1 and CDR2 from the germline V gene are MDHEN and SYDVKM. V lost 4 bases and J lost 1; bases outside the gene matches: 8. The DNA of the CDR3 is TGTGCCAGCAGTTACGGTACTAGCGGGGGGAGTTCCTACGAGCAGTACTTC. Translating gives CASSYGTSGGSSYEQYF.

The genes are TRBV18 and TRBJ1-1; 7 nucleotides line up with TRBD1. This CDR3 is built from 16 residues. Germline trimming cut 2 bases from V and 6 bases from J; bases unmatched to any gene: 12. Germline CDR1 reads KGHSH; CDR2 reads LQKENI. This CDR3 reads CASSPYQGDVNPEAFF. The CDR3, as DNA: TGTGCCAGCTCACCATATCAGGGGGATGTAAACCCTGAAGCTTTCTTT.

The CDR3 DNA is TGTGCCAGCAGGCCAGGACAGGGTATGACTCAGCCCCAGCATTTT. Translation gives CASRPGQGMTQPQHF. The chain employs TRBV6-5 and TRBJ1-5; the match to TRBD1 covers 8 bases. The germline CDR1 and CDR2 sequences are MNHEY and SVGAGI. The CDR3 covers 15 residues. Trimming cost V 6 bases and J 6 bases; bases outside gene matches: 10.

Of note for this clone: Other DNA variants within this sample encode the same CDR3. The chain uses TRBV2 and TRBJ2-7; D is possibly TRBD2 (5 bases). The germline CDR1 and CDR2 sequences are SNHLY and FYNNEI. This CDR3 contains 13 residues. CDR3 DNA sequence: TGTTTTTGCAAGGAGGAGACGGCCTACGAGCAGTACTTC. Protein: CFCKEETAYEQYF.

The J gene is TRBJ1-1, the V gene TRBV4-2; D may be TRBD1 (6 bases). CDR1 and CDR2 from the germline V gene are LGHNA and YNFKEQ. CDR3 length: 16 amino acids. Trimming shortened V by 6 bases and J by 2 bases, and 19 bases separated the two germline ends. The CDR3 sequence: CASSRDAGTTNTEAFF. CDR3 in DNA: TGTGCCAGCAGTAGAGACGCCGGGACAACCAACACTGAAGCTTTCTTT.

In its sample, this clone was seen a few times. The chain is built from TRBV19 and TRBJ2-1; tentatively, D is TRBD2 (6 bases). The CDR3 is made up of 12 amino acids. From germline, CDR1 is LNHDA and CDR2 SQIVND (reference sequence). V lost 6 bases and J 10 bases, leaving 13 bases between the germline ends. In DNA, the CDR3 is TGTGCCAGTAGGGGCGGGAAGGGGGAGCAGTTCTTC. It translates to CASRGGKGEQFF. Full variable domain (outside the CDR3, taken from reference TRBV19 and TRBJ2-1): DGGITQSPKYLFRKEGQNVTLSCEQNLNHDAMYWYRQDPGQGLRLIYYSQIVNDFQKGDIAEGYSVSREKKESFPLTVTSAQKNPTAFYLCASRGGKGEQFFGPGTRLTVL.

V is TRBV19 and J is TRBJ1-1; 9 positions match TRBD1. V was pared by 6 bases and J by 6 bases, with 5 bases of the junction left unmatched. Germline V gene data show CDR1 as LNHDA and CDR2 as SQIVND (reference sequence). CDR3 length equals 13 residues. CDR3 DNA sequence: TGTGCCAGTAGGGACAGGGGAGCCGCTGAAGCTTTCTTT. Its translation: CASRDRGAAEAFF.

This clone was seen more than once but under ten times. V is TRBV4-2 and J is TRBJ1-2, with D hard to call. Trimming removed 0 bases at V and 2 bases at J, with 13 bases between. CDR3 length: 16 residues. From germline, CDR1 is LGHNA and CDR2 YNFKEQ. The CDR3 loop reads CASSQDGASLNYGYTF. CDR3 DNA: TGTGCCAGCAGCCAAGATGGTGCGAGTCTCAACTATGGCTACACCTTC.

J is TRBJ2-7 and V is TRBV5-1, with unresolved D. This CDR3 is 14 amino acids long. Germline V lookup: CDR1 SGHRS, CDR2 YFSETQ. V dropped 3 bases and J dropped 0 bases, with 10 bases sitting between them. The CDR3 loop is CASSSRSSSYEQYF. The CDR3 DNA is TGCGCCAGCAGCTCCAGGTCCAGCTCCTACGAGCAGTACTTC.

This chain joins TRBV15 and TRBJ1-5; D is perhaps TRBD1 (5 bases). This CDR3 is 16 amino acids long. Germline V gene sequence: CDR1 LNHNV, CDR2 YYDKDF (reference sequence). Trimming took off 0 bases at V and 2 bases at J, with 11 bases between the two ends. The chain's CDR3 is CATSRDAWGGNQPQHF. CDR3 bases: TGTGCCACCAGCAGAGATGCCTGGGGGGGCAATCAGCCCCAGCATTTT.

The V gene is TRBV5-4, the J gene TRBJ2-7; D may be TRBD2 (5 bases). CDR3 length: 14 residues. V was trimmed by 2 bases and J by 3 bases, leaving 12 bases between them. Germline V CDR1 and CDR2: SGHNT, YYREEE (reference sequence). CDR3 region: CASSFRDSNYEQYF. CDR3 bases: TGTGCCAGCAGCTTCCGGGATTCGAACTACGAGCAGTACTTC.

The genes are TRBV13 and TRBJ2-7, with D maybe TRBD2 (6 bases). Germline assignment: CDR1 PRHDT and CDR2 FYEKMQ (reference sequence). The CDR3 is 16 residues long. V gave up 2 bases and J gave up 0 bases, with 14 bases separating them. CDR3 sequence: CASSLKDAGSSYEQYF. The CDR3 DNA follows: TGTGCCAGCAGCTTAAAAGACGCGGGAAGCTCCTACGAGCAGTACTTC.